The 16 T cell receptor beta chains in this list originate from one sample, sequenced in a study of cytomegalovirus exposure and HLA in healthy donors. This table comes from immunoSEQ multiplex PCR, and its TCRdb copy is limited to in-frame clones, with some not included. The sample yields about 120,000 clones, more than 70% seen once. Sequences were obtained from PBMCs. The receptors originated from a woman in her twenties or thirties in good health and CMV-seronegative.

This clone was found a few times. The J gene is TRBJ1-5, the V gene TRBV6-5, with D possibly TRBD1 on 6 matching bases. The CDR3 contains 15 residues. V shed 8 bases and J shed 6 bases, with 20 bases lying between them. Per the germline V gene, CDR1 is MNHEY and CDR2 is SVGAGI. CDR3 loop: CASHSGQGYGQPQHF. The CDR3 bases are TGTGCCAGCCACTCGGGTCAGGGGTATGGTCAGCCCCAGCATTTT.

V and J are TRBV14 and TRBJ2-3; 14 nucleotides agree with TRBD2. J gave up 5 bases and V 4 bases, and 14 bases lay outside the gene matches. This CDR3 has 19 amino acids. Germline V gene data show CDR1 as SGHDN and CDR2 as FVKESK. This CDR3 is CASSPGLAGGRALRDTQYF. The CDR3 DNA reads as TGTGCCAGCAGCCCAGGACTAGCGGGGGGCCGGGCGCTCCGAGATACGCAGTATTTT.

The chain uses TRBV2 and TRBJ1-4; 8 bases fit TRBD1. In germline, CDR1 is SNHLY, CDR2 FYNNEI. This CDR3 spans 15 amino acids. J gave up 8 bases and V 1 base, and 6 bases lay outside the gene matches. The CDR3 bases are TGTGCCAGCAGTGAAGACAGGGGGGTATCAGAAAAACTGTTTTTT. This translates into CASSEDRGVSEKLFF. Full variable domain (outside the CDR3, taken from reference TRBV2 and TRBJ1-4): EPEVTQTPSHQVTQMGQEVILRCVPISNHLYFYWYRQILGQKVEFLVSFYNNEISEKSEIFDDQFSVERPDGSNFTLKIRSTKLEDSAMYFCASSEDRGVSEKLFFGSGTQLSVL.

This sequence joins TRBV7-9 and TRBJ1-1; D gene unclear. CDR3 length: 15 residues. V was shortened by 5 bases and J by 4 bases, with 17 bases between the two germline ends. Germline-derived CDR1 and CDR2 are SEHNR and FQNEAQ (reference sequence). Here the CDR3 reads CASSRLLPTSTEAFF. CDR3 nucleotides: TGTGCCAGCAGCAGACTACTCCCCACCAGCACTGAAGCTTTCTTT.

DNA of the CDR3: TGTGCCAGTAGGAGACAGGGAATCGACTCTGGAAACACCATATATTTT. Encoded protein: CASRRQGIDSGNTIYF. The chain carries TRBV19 and TRBJ1-3, with 7 bases fitting TRBD1. Germline CDR1 reads LNHDA; CDR2 reads SQIVND (reference sequence). V lost 6 bases to trimming and J lost 0 bases; unmatched junction nucleotides: 8. The CDR3 is made up of 16 amino acids.

The V call is TRBV9, the J call TRBJ2-4, with TRBD2 matching 8 bases. V lost 0 bases, J lost 7 bases, and 0 bases stayed unmatched. The germline V gene encodes CDR1 SGDLS and CDR2 YYNGEE. CDR3 length: 13 residues. The DNA for the CDR3 is TGTGCCAGCAGCGTAGCGGGGGGGAACATTCAGTACTTC. It specifies CASSVAGGNIQYF.

The chain couples TRBV5-1 to TRBJ2-6; 9 bases are shared with TRBD1. The V and J ends lost 4 bases and 1 base, in that order; junction bases with no gene match: 9. CDR3 length equals 18 residues. Germline lookup yields CDR1 SGHRS and CDR2 YFSETQ. CDR3 sequence: CASSLGDRVYSGANVLTF. The DNA for the CDR3 is TGCGCCAGCAGCCTGGGGGACAGGGTCTATTCTGGGGCCAACGTCCTGACTTTC.

V gene TRBV7-2 combines with J gene TRBJ1-2; possible D gene TRBD1, 5 bases. In germline, CDR1 is SGHTA, CDR2 FQGNSA. This CDR3 is built from 17 residues. Trimming took off 1 base at V and 0 bases at J, with 15 bases between the two ends. CDR3 sequence: CASSLDGRARPNYGYTF. CDR3 bases: TGTGCCAGCAGCTTAGACGGCAGGGCAAGGCCTAACTATGGCTACACCTTC.

V and J are TRBV5-1 and TRBJ2-3, with 13 bases fitting TRBD2. The CDR3 is 16 amino acids. Losses at the gene ends were 4 bases for V and 2 bases for J; bases not matched to a gene: 4. CDR1 SGHRS and CDR2 YFSETQ come from the germline V gene. CDR3 DNA: TGCGCCAGCAGCCGGGGACTAGCGGGGATCACAGATACGCAGTATTTT. It yields the protein CASSRGLAGITDTQYF.

The rearrangement uses TRBV7-8 and TRBJ2-1; no reliable D call. Germline loops: CDR1 SGHVS, CDR2 FQNEAQ. Trimming took 5 bases from V and 0 from J, leaving 14 bases between them. The CDR3 spans 16 residues. CDR3 protein: CASSPRRVSSYNEQFF. CDR3 DNA: TGTGCCAGCAGCCCCCGACGGGTGAGCTCCTACAATGAGCAGTTCTTC.

The chain is built from TRBV4-3 and TRBJ1-2; D is unresolved. In germline, CDR1 is LGHNA, CDR2 YSLEER. This CDR3 has 18 residues. Between the trimmed V and J ends, which lost 0 bases and 2 bases, there was a span of 19 bases. CDR3 loop: CASSQEYATSTSNYGYTF. The CDR3, as DNA: TGCGCCAGCAGCCAAGAATATGCGACTTCTACGAGCAACTATGGCTACACCTTC.

The rearrangement uses TRBV5-5 and TRBJ2-1; 12 nucleotides match TRBD2. CDR3 length: 17 amino acids. The V gene's germline CDR1 is SGHKS and CDR2 YYEKEE (reference sequence). V lost 0 bases to trimming and J lost 3 bases; unmatched junction nucleotides: 4. As DNA, the CDR3 is TGTGCCAGCAGCTTGGTGCTAGCGGGGGGGCTCTACAATGAGCAGTTCTTC. This codes for CASSLVLAGGLYNEQFF. Variable domain in full (rest from reference TRBV5-5 and TRBJ2-1): DAGVTQSPTHLIKTRGQQVTLRCSPISGHKSVSWYQQVLGQGPQFIFQYYEKEERGRGNFPDRFSARQFPNYSSELNVNALLLGDSALYLCASSLVLAGGLYNEQFFGPGTRLTVL.

This clone came up a few times. The rearrangement links TRBV7-2 to TRBJ1-1, with 9 bases matching TRBD1. The germline CDR1 and CDR2 sequences are SGHTA and FQGNSA. The CDR3 sequence is 14 residues long. V was pared by 5 bases and J by 4 bases, with 5 bases of the junction left unmatched. For the CDR3, the DNA is TGTGCCAGCAGCACCTTACAGGGGGCCACTGAAGCTTTCTTT. Its protein is CASSTLQGATEAFF.

The rearrangement joins TRBV5-1 to TRBJ1-1; D is unclear. CDR3 length: 14 amino acids. The V end lost 2 bases, the J end lost 0 bases, and 8 bases lay between the germline ends. Germline assignment: CDR1 SGHRS and CDR2 YFSETQ. CDR3 residues: CASSFSALNTEAFF. The CDR3 DNA sequence: TGCGCCAGCAGCTTCTCAGCGTTGAACACTGAAGCTTTCTTT. The full variable domain, completed using reference TRBV5-1 and TRBJ1-1, is KAGVTQTPRYLIKTRGQQVTLSCSPISGHRSVSWYQQTPGQGLQFLFEYFSETQRNKGNFPGRFSGRQFSNSRSEMNVSTLELGDSALYLCASSFSALNTEAFFGQGTRLTVV.

The chain employs TRBV5-4 and TRBJ2-7, with 7 nucleotides matching TRBD1. This CDR3 is 14 amino acids long. V lost 1 base to trimming and J lost 5 bases; unmatched junction nucleotides: 6. Germline values: CDR1 SGHNT, CDR2 YYREEE (reference sequence). The DNA for the CDR3 is TGTGCCAGCAGCTTGAACAGGGGATCGCACGAGCAGTACTTC. Translating gives CASSLNRGSHEQYF.

The chain is built from TRBV5-1 and TRBJ1-6; D ambiguous. The CDR3 runs 15 residues. Germline V gene lookup returns CDR1 SGHRS and CDR2 YFSETQ. V was trimmed by 2 bases and J by 7 bases, leaving 13 bases between them. CDR3 sequence reads: CASSFGVGGNSPLHF. Here the CDR3 DNA reads TGCGCCAGCAGCTTTGGGGTGGGAGGCAATTCACCCCTCCACTTT.